The 19 T cell receptor beta chains in this list originate from one sample, sequenced in a study of OX40 agonist ivuxolimab in advanced cancers. Sequencing was performed with immunoSEQ multiplex PCR; in TCRdb, only in-frame clones are kept and a portion is missing. Of roughly 20,000 clones listed, 82% were seen once; the top ten hold roughly 3%. Material: CD4+ or CD8+ T cells sorted from blood, obtained in a trial of the OX40 agonist ivuxolimab. These receptors were obtained from an adult with an advanced solid tumor such as melanoma, head and neck, liver or kidney cancer.

This rearrangement joins TRBV30 to TRBJ1-6; D is ambiguous. Germline CDR1 GTSNPN, CDR2 SVGIG (reference sequence). There are 14 residues in the CDR3. Trimming left V 3 bases short and J 13 bases short, with 19 bases between. This chain's CDR3 is CAWRQDHIMGPLHF. The CDR3 region has the DNA TGTGCCTGGAGGCAGGATCATATAATGGGCCCCCTCCACTTT.

The V gene is TRBV6-1, the J gene TRBJ1-2; a weak D match, TRBD1 (5 bases). The germline gives CDR1 MNHNS, CDR2 SASEGT. The CDR3 is 13 residues long. Trimming took 1 base from V and 6 from J, leaving 9 bases between them. This CDR3 reads CASSEGGSNGYTF. CDR3 in DNA: TGTGCCAGCAGTGAAGGGGGGAGCAATGGCTACACCTTC.

The chain links TRBV7-3 to TRBJ2-3; 9 bases are shared with TRBD2. Germline assignment: CDR1 SGHTA and CDR2 FQGTGA. The J segment lost 0 bases and the V segment lost 0 bases, leaving 7 bases of the junction unmatched. The CDR3 is made up of 18 amino acids. The chain's CDR3 is CASSLTAGGGGSTDTQYF. The CDR3 DNA reads TGTGCCAGCAGCTTAACAGCGGGGGGCGGAGGGAGCACAGATACGCAGTATTTT.

J is TRBJ2-7 and V is TRBV10-1; D perhaps matches TRBD1 (5 bases). In germline, CDR1 is WNHNN, CDR2 SYGVQD (reference sequence). The CDR3 is 14 amino acids. The V end lost 2 bases, the J end lost 3 bases, and 11 bases lay between the germline ends. The CDR3 here is CASSEDRDFYEQYF. In DNA, the CDR3 is TGCGCCAGCAGTGAGGACAGAGACTTCTACGAGCAGTACTTC.

The chain has TRBV7-2 and TRBJ2-1; possible D gene TRBD1, 6 bases. Germline CDR1 SGHTA, CDR2 FQGNSA. The CDR3 spans 14 residues. V shed 4 bases and J shed 3 bases, with 10 bases lying between them. The CDR3 DNA reads TGTGCCAGCAGCTACAGGGTTCTCTACAATGAGCAGTTCTTC. It translates to CASSYRVLYNEQFF.

V is TRBV7-3 and J is TRBJ2-1; tentative D call: TRBD2 (5 bases). V lost 2 bases and J 2 bases, leaving 10 bases between the germline ends. From germline, CDR1 is SGHTA and CDR2 FQGTGA. The length of the CDR3 is 15 residues. Here the CDR3 DNA reads TGTGCCAGCAGCTTAGATCTAGCCGCCTACAATGAGCAGTTCTTC. Encoded protein: CASSLDLAAYNEQFF.

The rearrangement links TRBV2 to TRBJ2-1; D may correspond to TRBD1 or TRBD2 (5 bases each). CDR3 size: 13 residues. Germline values: CDR1 SNHLY, CDR2 FYNNEI. The CDR3 reads CAASVSVGTEQFF. CDR3 nucleotide sequence: TGTGCAGCATCCGTTTCAGTAGGGACTGAGCAGTTCTTC.

The CDR3 region has the DNA TGCGCCAGCAGCCAAAAGGGGACCGACGCCTACGAGCAGTACTTC. It is translated as CASSQKGTDAYEQYF. The chain combines TRBV5-1 with TRBJ2-7; D is tentatively TRBD1 or TRBD2 (5 bases each). Germline V gene data show CDR1 as SGHRS and CDR2 as YFSETQ. The ends were cut back, 4 bases at V and 2 bases at J, with 16 bases in the middle. There are 15 residues in the CDR3. Drawing the rest from reference TRBV5-1 and TRBJ2-7, the complete variable domain is KAGVTQTPRYLIKTRGQQVTLSCSPISGHRSVSWYQQTPGQGLQFLFEYFSETQRNKGNFPGRFSGRQFSNSRSEMNVSTLELGDSALYLCASSQKGTDAYEQYFGPGTRLTVT.

The chain employs TRBV27 and TRBJ2-7; TRBD2 aligns across 7 bases. The germline gives CDR1 MNHEY, CDR2 SMNVEV (reference sequence). The CDR3 covers 15 residues. The V gene end was trimmed by 6 bases and the J gene end by 2 bases; junction bases not matched to a gene: 10. Here the CDR3 reads CASSLGWEGTYEQYF. In DNA, the CDR3 is TGTGCCAGCAGCCTCGGGTGGGAGGGGACCTACGAGCAGTACTTC.

The chain links TRBV7-8 to TRBJ2-5; D is perhaps TRBD2 (5 bases). The J call is uncertain, as TRBJ2-7 better fits the DNA end. Germline CDR1 and CDR2: SGHVS and FQNEAQ. The CDR3 loop spans 16 amino acids. CDR3 sequence: CASSLSPFEGRHEQYF. The CDR3, as DNA: TGTGCCAGCAGCCTCTCACCGTTTGAAGGGAGACACGAGCAGTACTTC.

V is TRBV15 and J is TRBJ2-3; unclear D gene. The CDR3 runs 14 residues. The V end was cut by 1 base, the J end by 1 base, with 6 bases between. CDR1 and CDR2 from the germline V gene are LNHNV and YYDKDF (reference sequence). The CDR3 reads CATSRGGGTDTQYF. DNA of the CDR3: TGTGCCACCAGCAGAGGTGGGGGCACAGATACGCAGTATTTT. Full variable domain (missing parts from reference TRBV15 and TRBJ2-3): DAMVIQNPRYQVTQFGKPVTLSCSQTLNHNVMYWYQQKSSQAPKLLFHYYDKDFNNEADTPDNFQSRRPNTSFCFLDIRSPGLGDTAMYLCATSRGGGTDTQYFGPGTRLTVL.

The rearrangement uses TRBV7-9 and TRBJ1-2, with D maybe TRBD1 (6 bases). Per germline, CDR1 SEHNR and CDR2 FQNEAQ (reference sequence). CDR3 size: 16 residues. The V end lost 1 base, the J end lost 4 bases, and 16 bases lay between the germline ends. CDR3 sequence reads: CASSLEQGVGGYGYTF. The CDR3 DNA is TGTGCCAGCAGCTTAGAACAGGGCGTGGGGGGCTATGGCTACACCTTC.

This clone has a handful of counts. The CDR3 loop is CASRPWDGGTQYF. The CDR3 DNA sequence: TGTGCCAGCCGTCCTTGGGACGGAGGGACCCAGTACTTC. The V and J genes are TRBV11-2 and TRBJ2-5; D tentatively reads TRBD1 or TRBD2 (5 bases each). V lost 8 bases and J 7 bases, leaving 17 bases between the germline ends. Germline loops: CDR1 SGHAT, CDR2 FQNNGV. The CDR3 consists of 13 residues.

The chain links TRBV29-1 to TRBJ2-3, with a possible D match to TRBD2 (7 bases). The CDR3 totals 11 residues. Deletions cut 7 bases from V and 6 bases from J, with 11 bases between. The V gene's germline CDR1 is SQVTM and CDR2 ANQGSEA. CDR3 bases: TGCAGCGGGGGGAGGGGGGATACGCAGTATTTT. It yields the protein CSGGRGDTQYF.

This clone was seen a handful of times. The chain uses TRBV4-1 and TRBJ2-7; 7 bases are shared with TRBD2. With V trimmed by 1 base and J by 0 bases, 18 bases remained unmatched. The length of the CDR3 is 20 residues. From germline, CDR1 is MGHRA and CDR2 YSYEKL. CDR3 nucleotide sequence: TGCGCCAGCAGCCAAGTAGCCCTTCGAGGACTAGGGACTTACTCCTACGAGCAGTACTTC. It is translated as CASSQVALRGLGTYSYEQYF.

This clone showed up just a few times. The chain combines TRBV7-8 with TRBJ1-5; D is perhaps TRBD1 (5 bases). V lost 5 bases and J lost 11, with 25 bases in between. CDR3 size: 16 residues. CDR1 is SGHVS, CDR2 FQNEAQ, per germline. CDR3 bases: TGTGCCAGCAGCGCCTACCGGGACCGCTCTTCACGGGCCCAGCATTTT. It translates to CASSAYRDRSSRAQHF.

This clone turned up a few times. CDR3 DNA sequence: TGTGCCAGCAGCTTAGCCAGATTTAGCGGGGCGGCAGAGGACGAGCAGTACTTC. Translated, it gives CASSLARFSGAAEDEQYF. The rearrangement uses TRBV7-2 and TRBJ2-7; 8 bases are a match to TRBD2. The CDR3 runs to 18 residues. J lost 5 bases, V lost 0 bases, and 15 bases had no gene match. Germline V gene lookup returns CDR1 SGHTA and CDR2 FQGNSA.

Only one count was recorded for this clone. The chain couples TRBV18 to TRBJ2-7; no clear D. In germline, CDR1 is KGHSH, CDR2 LQKENI. This CDR3 comprises 12 residues. The V gene lost 1 base and the J gene lost 4 bases, with 5 bases spanning the gap. The DNA of the CDR3 is TGTGCCAGCTCACCACGGGGTTACGAGCAGTACTTC. It translates to CASSPRGYEQYF.

This clone was recorded a few times. CDR3 loop: CASMRRANYGYTF. The DNA of the CDR3 is TGTGCCAGCATGAGGAGAGCTAACTATGGCTACACCTTC. The V gene is TRBV2, the J gene TRBJ1-2; D is unclear. The CDR3 covers 13 residues. V lost 7 bases, J lost 0 bases, and 9 bases lay in between. In germline, CDR1 is SNHLY, CDR2 FYNNEI.